This T cell receptor beta chain was captured in a study of long-term antiretroviral therapy in people with HIV. The study's findings and limits: Gathering of blood took place between about 2003 and 2018, possibly under older ART regimens. Clones showing expansion before ART dominated the repertoire at all time points.

With regard to this clone: The antigen is undetermined.

Looked up from germline, CDR1 is SGHDN and CDR2 is FVKESK. The CDR3 covers 15 residues. Trimming removed 2 bases from V and 7 bases from J, with 16 bases in between. At minimum, one pre-ART and two post-ART PBMC samples were obtained from each donor. The samples, holding roughly 0.95-11 million cryopreserved PBMC, were thawed before DNA extraction was carried out. Assay version v3.0 of immunoSEQ was used, and it was run at survey level. The table came from immunoSEQ multiplex PCR; TCRdb's copy has only in-frame clones and leaves some out. Among fewer than 25,000 clones listed, 90% to 95% were seen once.

The rearrangement uses TRBV14 and TRBJ2-3; perhaps TRBD2 as D (6 bases). Sequences were derived from unsorted PBMCs, sampled 4.8 to 5 years after starting antiretroviral therapy. This TCR was recovered from a woman aged 50 to 60 with HIV. The CDR3 DNA reads as TGTGCCAGCAGCCAATTCGGGAGTGGGATATATACGCAGTATTTT. Translation: CASSQFGSGIYTQYF.